This T cell receptor (beta chain) originates from a study of Graves' ophthalmopathy and Graves' hyperthyroidism. At the level of the study: Ahead of any treatment, peripheral blood was obtained at the initial diagnosis.

Findings and limits, study-wide: Blood also harbored most expanded thyroid clonotypes above 0.001 frequency.

This clonotype was seen at least ten times. What it binds is unknown. Germline values: CDR1 GTSNPN, CDR2 SVGIG (reference sequence). Trimming cost V 4 bases and J 5 bases, with 14 bases left between them. This CDR3 spans 13 amino acids. From RNA, the CDR3 regions of TCR beta chains were amplified and sequenced. HTBI-primed first-round RT-PCR preceded second-round multiplex PCR. TCRdb independently ran MiXCR on the multiplex PCR reads; one entry per CDR3 protein. The sample lists roughly 160,000 distinct CDR3 sequences; around two fifths were seen once. This chain links TRBV30 with TRBJ1-1; D not certain. The sequenced sample was peripheral blood. The clonotype comes from a man under 40 with Graves' ophthalmopathy. The CDR3 DNA is TGTGCCTGGAATGGCGGCAGCGGTACTGAAGCTTTCTTT. It translates to CAWNGGSGTEAFF.